These 10 T cell receptor beta chains were all obtained from the same sample, sequenced in a study of T cells in Graves' hyperthyroidism and ophthalmopathy. TCR beta CDR3 sequences were amplified from RNA transcripts. Primed by the HTBI set, a first-round RT-PCR was run on the TCR CDR3. TCRdb re-called the multiplex PCR reads with MiXCR, one entry per CDR3 protein. The table lists 450,000 to 650,000 distinct CDR3 sequences, more than 15% of them singletons, with roughly 15% in the top ten. Input material: blood. The receptors derive from a woman under 30 with Graves' ophthalmopathy.

The chain joins TRBV4-1 to TRBJ2-3, with D uncertain. The germline gives CDR1 MGHRA, CDR2 YSYEKL. The germline V and J ends were trimmed by 0 bases and 1 base, with 5 bases remaining between them. The CDR3 sequence is 14 residues long. This CDR3 is CASSQEDGTDTQYF. The CDR3, as DNA: TGCGCCAGCAGCCAAGAGGACGGCACAGATACGCAGTATTTT.

This chain joins TRBV6-1 and TRBJ1-2; 7 bases map to TRBD1. Germline V CDR1 and CDR2: MNHNS, SASEGT. This CDR3 region has 12 residues. V trimming: 5 bases; J trimming: 6 bases; junction bases outside the gene matches: 3. CDR3 sequence: CASSQGGDGYTF. The CDR3 nucleotides are TGTGCCAGCAGTCAAGGGGGCGATGGCTACACCTTC.

This clonotype showed up many times. The genes are TRBV30 and TRBJ1-1; D not resolved. V was pared by 3 bases and J by 4 bases, with 21 bases between. Germline CDR1 and CDR2: GTSNPN and SVGIG (reference sequence). This CDR3 is built from 16 residues. The CDR3 DNA reads TGTGCCTGGAGGCGGGCGTCGGGAGGGAGCGGCACTGAAGCTTTCTTT. Protein product: CAWRRASGGSGTEAFF.

Ten or more counts support this clonotype. The chain links TRBV18 to TRBJ2-5; D remains ambiguous. The germline V gene encodes CDR1 KGHSH and CDR2 LQKENI. The CDR3 spans 13 residues. With 4 bases removed from V and 5 bases from J, the gap between germline ends came to 11 bases. Here the CDR3 reads CASSLAERETQYF. Here the CDR3 DNA reads TGTGCCAGCTCACTGGCAGAGAGGGAGACCCAGTACTTC.

This sequence joins TRBV7-3 and TRBJ2-7; TRBD2 aligns across 12 bases. J gave up 3 bases and V 5 bases, and 5 bases lay outside the gene matches. Germline-derived CDR1 and CDR2 are SGHTA and FQGTGA. The CDR3 is made up of 15 amino acids. CDR3 residues: CASSDTSGGFYEQYF. In DNA, the CDR3 is TGTGCCAGCAGCGACACTAGCGGGGGGTTCTACGAGCAGTACTTC. The full variable domain, in which reference TRBV7-3 and TRBJ2-7 provide the parts outside the CDR3, is GAGVSQTPSNKVTEKGKYVELRCDPISGHTALYWYRQSLGQGPEFLIYFQGTGAADDSGLPNDRFFAVRPEGSVSTLKIQRTERGDSAVYLCASSDTSGGFYEQYFGPGTRLTVT.

V and J are TRBV5-1 and TRBJ2-7, with 7 bases fitting TRBD1. CDR3 length: 14 residues. With 1 base clipped from V and 5 bases from J, the junction kept 6 bases outside the gene matches. Per germline, CDR1 SGHRS and CDR2 YFSETQ. The CDR3 is CASSLKGALDEQYF. Written as DNA, the CDR3 is TGCGCCAGCAGCTTGAAGGGGGCGCTGGACGAGCAGTACTTC.

This clonotype has a handful of counts. Given the absence of the conserved phenylalanine or tryptophan at the CDR3 end, a read error is likely. This chain links TRBV30 with TRBJ1-2; D ambiguous. V lost 3 bases to trimming and J lost 6 bases, with 11 bases between them. Germline values: CDR1 GTSNPN, CDR2 SVGIG (reference sequence). The CDR3 runs 12 residues. In DNA form, the CDR3 reads TGTGCCTGGAGCTCCGGTGGTCATGGCTACACCCTC. Protein sequence: CAWSSGGHGYTL.

This clonotype was counted a few times. Given a much more abundant clone one base away, this may be a read error. The J gene is TRBJ1-1, the V gene TRBV6-1; TRBD1 might be the D (5 bases). The germline V gene encodes CDR1 MNHNS and CDR2 SASEGT. This CDR3 is built from 13 residues. The CDR3 loop is CASSERGNTGAFF. For the CDR3, the DNA is TGTGCCAGCAGTGAACGGGGGAACACTGGAGCTTTCTTT.

This clonotype occurred a few times. This sequence joins TRBV5-8 and TRBJ1-2; 8 bases align to TRBD1. This CDR3 region has 18 residues. J was trimmed by 4 bases and V by 0 bases; bases with no gene match: 14. Germline V gives CDR1 SGHTS, CDR2 YDEGEE. The CDR3 reads CASSLDGQGADLTYGYTF. The DNA of the CDR3 is TGTGCCAGCAGCTTGGACGGACAGGGCGCCGATTTAACCTATGGCTACACCTTC.

V gene TRBV10-3 combines with J gene TRBJ1-1; D is possibly TRBD1 (6 bases). CDR3 length: 16 residues. Germline loops: CDR1 ENHRY, CDR2 SYGVKD. V was clipped by 11 bases and J by 1 base, with 23 bases between them. CDR3 sequence (DNA): TGTGCCCCTATCGGGGGGGGGGGCGGACGGAACACTGAAGCTTTCTTT. Translating gives CAPIGGGGGRNTEAFF.